The text below deals with one T cell receptor (beta chain). The data stem from a study of blood T cell repertoires in COVID-19. On the study more broadly: Samples taken during acute and convalescent COVID-19 were collected in the United States, Italy and Spain. Sources were T cells, B-cell-depleted T cells, or PBMCs; the material itself was cDNA or gDNA.

Trimming took 4 bases from V and 0 from J; bases not matched to a gene: 6. The CDR3 is 16 amino acids. Germline lookup yields CDR1 SGDLS and CDR2 YYNGEE. The method was immunoSEQ multiplex PCR; TCRdb's version includes in-frame clones alone and lacks a portion of them. The table records 150,000 to 200,000 clones, approximately 79% of them present only once. This sequence originates from a woman in her 70s with acute or convalescent COVID-19. This chain joins TRBV9 and TRBJ2-7, with TRBD1 matching over 11 bases. What was sequenced was peripheral blood. The CDR3 nucleotides are TGTGCCAGCAGCACCCGGGACAGGGGGGACTCCTACGAGCAGTACTTC. Encoded protein: CASSTRDRGDSYEQYF.